The T cell receptor (beta chain) under discussion was sequenced for a study of graft-versus-host responses after intestinal transplantation. On the study more broadly: Uniformly, recipients were administered anti-thymocyte globulin induction with subsequent tacrolimus and steroids for around three years.

Clones were sequenced by immunoSEQ multiplex PCR, and TCRdb holds only the in-frame ones, with some missing. This repertoire shows over 100,000 clones, 85% to 95% found once; its top ten account for 0.23%. Only one count was recorded for this clone. The antigen remains unidentified. The CDR3 consists of 14 residues. V was shortened by 0 bases and J by 2 bases, with 8 bases between the two germline ends. CDR1 is KGHSH, CDR2 LQKENI, per germline. The V gene is TRBV18, the J gene TRBJ2-7; D gene ambiguous. The receptor was isolated from a human donor who was the organ donor for an intestinal transplant. The material was unstimulated CD4+ T cells sorted from spleen or lymph node cells, obtained before transplant. The CDR3 DNA reads as TGTGCCAGCTCACCACCTCTGGGGACCTACGAGCAGTACTTC. Translating gives CASSPPLGTYEQYF.